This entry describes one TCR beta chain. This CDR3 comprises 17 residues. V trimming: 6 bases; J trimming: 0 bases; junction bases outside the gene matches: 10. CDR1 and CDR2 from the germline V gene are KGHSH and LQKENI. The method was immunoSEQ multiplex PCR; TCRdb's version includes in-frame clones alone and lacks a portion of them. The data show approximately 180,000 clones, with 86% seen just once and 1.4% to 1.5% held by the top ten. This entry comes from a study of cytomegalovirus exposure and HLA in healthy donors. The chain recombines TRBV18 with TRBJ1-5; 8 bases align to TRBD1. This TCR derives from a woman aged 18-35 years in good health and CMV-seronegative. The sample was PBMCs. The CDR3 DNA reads TGTGCCAGCTCGAGTCAGACAGGGGTGTTTAGCAATCAGCCCCAGCATTTT. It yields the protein CASSSQTGVFSNQPQHF.